Listed below are T cell receptor beta chains from one sample, sequenced in a study of vaccination effects on CD4 cells after COVID-19. These receptors are not linked to any known antigen. Using immunoSEQ multiplex PCR, the repertoire was profiled, and TCRdb retains in-frame clones only, with some absent. The table includes about 14,000 clones, roughly 80% detected once. Sequencing was performed on CD4+ T cells from PBMCs cultured with SARS-CoV-2 spike peptides, taken after COVID-19 vaccination. The receptors were gathered from a human donor who had a prior SARS-CoV-2 infection. Both conserved end residues are trimmed from each CDR3.

TRBV6-2/TRBV6-3,ASSYSMGLRNEQF
TRBV10-3,AIRDSSGNTIY
TRBV5-1,ASSPAGGGYGQETQY
TRBV19,ASSTGTSGGGKQF
TRBV20-1,SAGYVDTQY
TRBV7-6,ASSLAPGGAKDSNQPQH
TRBV2,ASSETNTDTQY
TRBV12-3/TRBV12-4,ASSRQANYGYT
TRBV2,ASSRRLAGGYNEQF
TRBV2,ASRDRGSTKNIQY
TRBV28,ASSETDGGYTEAF
TRBV5-1,ASSLDQGVDAF
TRBV4-2,ASRWAGSHYEQY